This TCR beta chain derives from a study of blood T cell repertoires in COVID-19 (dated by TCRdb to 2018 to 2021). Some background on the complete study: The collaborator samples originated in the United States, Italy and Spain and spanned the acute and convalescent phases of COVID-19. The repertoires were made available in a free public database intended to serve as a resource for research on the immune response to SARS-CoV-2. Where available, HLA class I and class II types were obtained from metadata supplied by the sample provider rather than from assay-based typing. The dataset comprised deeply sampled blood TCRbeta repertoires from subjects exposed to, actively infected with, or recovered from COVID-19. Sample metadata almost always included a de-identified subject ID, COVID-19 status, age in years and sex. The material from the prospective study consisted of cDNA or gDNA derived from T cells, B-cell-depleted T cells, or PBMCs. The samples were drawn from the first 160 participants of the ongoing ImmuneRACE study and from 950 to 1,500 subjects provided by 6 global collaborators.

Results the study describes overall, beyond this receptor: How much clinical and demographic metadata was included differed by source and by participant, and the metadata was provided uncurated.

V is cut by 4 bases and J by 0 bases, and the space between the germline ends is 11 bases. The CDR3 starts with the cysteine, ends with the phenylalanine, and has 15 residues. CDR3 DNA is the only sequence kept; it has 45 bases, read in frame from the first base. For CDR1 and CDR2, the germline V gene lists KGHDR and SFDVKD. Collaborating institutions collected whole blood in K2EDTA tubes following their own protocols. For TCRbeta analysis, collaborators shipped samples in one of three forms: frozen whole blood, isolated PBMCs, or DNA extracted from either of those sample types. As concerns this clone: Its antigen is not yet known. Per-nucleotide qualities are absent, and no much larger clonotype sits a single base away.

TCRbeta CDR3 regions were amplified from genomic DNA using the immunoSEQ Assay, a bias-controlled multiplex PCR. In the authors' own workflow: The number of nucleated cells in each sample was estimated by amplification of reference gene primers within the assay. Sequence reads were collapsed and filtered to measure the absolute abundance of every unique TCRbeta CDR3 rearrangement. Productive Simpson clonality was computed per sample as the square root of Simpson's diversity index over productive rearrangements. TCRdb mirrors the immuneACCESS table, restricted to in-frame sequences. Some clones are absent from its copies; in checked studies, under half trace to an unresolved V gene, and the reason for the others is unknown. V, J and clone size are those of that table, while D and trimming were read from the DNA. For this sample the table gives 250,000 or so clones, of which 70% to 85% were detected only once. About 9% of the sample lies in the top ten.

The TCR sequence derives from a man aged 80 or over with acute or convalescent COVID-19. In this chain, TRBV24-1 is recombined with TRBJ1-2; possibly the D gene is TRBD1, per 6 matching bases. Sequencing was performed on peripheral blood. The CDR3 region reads CATSDPGTSNYGYTF. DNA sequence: TGTGCCACCAGTGACCCCGGGACATCTAACTATGGCTACACCTTC.